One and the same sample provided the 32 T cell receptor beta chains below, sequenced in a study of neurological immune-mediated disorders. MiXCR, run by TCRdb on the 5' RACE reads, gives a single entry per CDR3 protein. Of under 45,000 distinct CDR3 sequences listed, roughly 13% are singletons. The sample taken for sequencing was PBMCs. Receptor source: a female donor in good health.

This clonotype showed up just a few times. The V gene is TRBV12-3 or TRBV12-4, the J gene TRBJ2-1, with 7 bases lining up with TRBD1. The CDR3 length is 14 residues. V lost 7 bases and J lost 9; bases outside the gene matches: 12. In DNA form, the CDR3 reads TGTGCCAGCACCCCGGACAGGCCTACAGGTGAGCAGTTCTTC. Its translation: CASTPDRPTGEQFF.

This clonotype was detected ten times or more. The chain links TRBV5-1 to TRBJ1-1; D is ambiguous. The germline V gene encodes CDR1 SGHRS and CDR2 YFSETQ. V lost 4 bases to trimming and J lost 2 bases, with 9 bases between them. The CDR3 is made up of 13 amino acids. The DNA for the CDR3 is TGCGCCAGCAGCACGACACAAAACACTGAAGCTTTCTTT. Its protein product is CASSTTQNTEAFF.

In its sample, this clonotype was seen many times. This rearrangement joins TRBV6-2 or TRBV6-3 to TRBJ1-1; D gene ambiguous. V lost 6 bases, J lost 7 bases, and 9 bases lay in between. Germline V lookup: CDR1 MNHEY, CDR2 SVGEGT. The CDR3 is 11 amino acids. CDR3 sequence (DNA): TGTGCCAGCAGCCTAGGGATTGAAGCTTTCTTT. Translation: CASSLGIEAFF.

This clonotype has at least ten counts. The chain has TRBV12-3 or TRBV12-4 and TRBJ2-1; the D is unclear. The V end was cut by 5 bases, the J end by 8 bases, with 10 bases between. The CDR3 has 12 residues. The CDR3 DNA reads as TGTGCCAGCAGTATTTTCGGTGATGAGCAGTTCTTC. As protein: CASSIFGDEQFF.

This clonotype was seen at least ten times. DNA for the CDR3: TGTGCCAGCTCCACGACAGGGTCCACCTACGAGCAGTACTTC. This encodes CASSTTGSTYEQYF. The chain is built from TRBV6-5 and TRBJ2-7, with 7 bases matching TRBD1. CDR1 and CDR2 (germline): MNHEY, SVGAGI. This CDR3 has 14 amino acids. Trimming removed 8 bases from V and 2 bases from J; junction bases left unmatched: 9.

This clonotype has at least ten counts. CDR3 bases: TGCAGTGCTAGATCTGGGAACACTGAAGCTTTCTTT. This gives the protein CSARSGNTEAFF. The chain uses TRBV20-1 and TRBJ1-1; no clear D. Germline CDR1 DFQATT, CDR2 SNEGSKA (reference sequence). The V gene lost 2 bases and the J gene lost 1 base, with 5 bases spanning the gap. The CDR3 loop spans 12 amino acids.

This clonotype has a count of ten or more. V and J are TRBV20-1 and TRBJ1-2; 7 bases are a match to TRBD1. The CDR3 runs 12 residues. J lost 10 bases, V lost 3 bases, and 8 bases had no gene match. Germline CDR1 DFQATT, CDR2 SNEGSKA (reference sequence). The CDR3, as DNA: TGCAGTGCTAGTAGGGACAGCCATTCCTACACCTTC. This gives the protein CSASRDSHSYTF.

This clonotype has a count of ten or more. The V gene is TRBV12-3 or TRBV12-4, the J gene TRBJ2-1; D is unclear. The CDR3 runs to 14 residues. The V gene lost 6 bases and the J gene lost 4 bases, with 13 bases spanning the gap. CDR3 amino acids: CASSPMSTYNEQFF. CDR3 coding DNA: TGTGCCAGCAGCCCTATGTCGACGTACAATGAGCAGTTCTTC.

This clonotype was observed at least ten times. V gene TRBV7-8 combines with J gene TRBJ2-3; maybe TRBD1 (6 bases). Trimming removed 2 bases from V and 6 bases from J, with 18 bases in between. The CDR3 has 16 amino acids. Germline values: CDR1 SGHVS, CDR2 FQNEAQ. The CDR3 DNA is TGTGCCAGCAGCTTACTCTCTGTACAGGGTGGGGATACGCAGTATTTT. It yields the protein CASSLLSVQGGDTQYF.

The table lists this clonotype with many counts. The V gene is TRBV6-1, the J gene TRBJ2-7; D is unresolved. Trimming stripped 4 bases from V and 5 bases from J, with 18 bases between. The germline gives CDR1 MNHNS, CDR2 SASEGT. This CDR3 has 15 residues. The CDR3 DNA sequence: TGTGCCAGCAGTGGAACTTGGACGAGAAATAACGAGCAGTACTTC. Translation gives CASSGTWTRNNEQYF.

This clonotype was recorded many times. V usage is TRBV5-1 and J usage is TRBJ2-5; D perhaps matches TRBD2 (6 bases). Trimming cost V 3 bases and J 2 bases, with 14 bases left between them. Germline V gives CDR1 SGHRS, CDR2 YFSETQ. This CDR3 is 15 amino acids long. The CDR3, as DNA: TGCGCCAGCAGCTACCTTCCGGGAGCTCAAGAGACCCAGTACTTC. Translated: CASSYLPGAQETQYF. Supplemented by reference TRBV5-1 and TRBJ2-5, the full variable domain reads KAGVTQTPRYLIKTRGQQVTLSCSPISGHRSVSWYQQTPGQGLQFLFEYFSETQRNKGNFPGRFSGRQFSNSRSEMNVSTLELGDSALYLCASSYLPGAQETQYFGPGTRLLVL.

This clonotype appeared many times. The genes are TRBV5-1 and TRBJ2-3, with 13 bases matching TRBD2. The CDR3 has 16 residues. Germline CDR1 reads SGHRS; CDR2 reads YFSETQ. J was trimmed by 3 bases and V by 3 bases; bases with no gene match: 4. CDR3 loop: CASSSGLAGRTDTQYF. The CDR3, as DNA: TGCGCCAGCAGCTCGGGACTAGCGGGAAGGACAGATACGCAGTATTTT.

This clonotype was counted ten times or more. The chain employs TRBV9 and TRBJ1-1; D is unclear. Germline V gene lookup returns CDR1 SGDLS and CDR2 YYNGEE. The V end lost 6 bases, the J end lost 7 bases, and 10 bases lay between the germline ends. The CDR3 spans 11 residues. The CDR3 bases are TGTGCCAGCACCTCGGACGGTGAAGCTTTCTTT. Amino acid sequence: CASTSDGEAFF.

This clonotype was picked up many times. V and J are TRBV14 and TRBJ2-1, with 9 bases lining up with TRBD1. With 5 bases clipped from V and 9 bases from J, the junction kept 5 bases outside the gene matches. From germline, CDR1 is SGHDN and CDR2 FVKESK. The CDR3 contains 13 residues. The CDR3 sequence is CASSGDRAGEQFF. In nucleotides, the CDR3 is TGTGCCAGCAGCGGGGACAGGGCCGGTGAGCAGTTCTTC.

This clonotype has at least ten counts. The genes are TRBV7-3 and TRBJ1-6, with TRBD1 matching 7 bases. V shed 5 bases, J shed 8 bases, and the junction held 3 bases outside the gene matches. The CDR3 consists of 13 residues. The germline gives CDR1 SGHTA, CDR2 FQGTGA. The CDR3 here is CASSPGGHSPLHF. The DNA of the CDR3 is TGTGCCAGCAGCCCAGGGGGTCATTCACCCCTCCACTTT.

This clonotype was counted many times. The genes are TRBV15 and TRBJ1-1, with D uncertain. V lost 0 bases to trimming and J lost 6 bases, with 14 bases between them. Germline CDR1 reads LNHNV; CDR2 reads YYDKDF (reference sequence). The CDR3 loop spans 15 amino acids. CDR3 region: CATSRDNMKGAEAFF. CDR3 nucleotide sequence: TGTGCCACCAGCAGAGATAATATGAAAGGAGCTGAAGCTTTCTTT.

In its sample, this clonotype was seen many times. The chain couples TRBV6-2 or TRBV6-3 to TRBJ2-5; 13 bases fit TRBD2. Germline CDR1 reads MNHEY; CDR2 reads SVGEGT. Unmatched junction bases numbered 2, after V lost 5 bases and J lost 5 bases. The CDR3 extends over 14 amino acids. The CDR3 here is CASSRLAGGETQYF. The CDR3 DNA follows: TGTGCCAGCAGTCGACTAGCGGGGGGTGAGACCCAGTACTTC.

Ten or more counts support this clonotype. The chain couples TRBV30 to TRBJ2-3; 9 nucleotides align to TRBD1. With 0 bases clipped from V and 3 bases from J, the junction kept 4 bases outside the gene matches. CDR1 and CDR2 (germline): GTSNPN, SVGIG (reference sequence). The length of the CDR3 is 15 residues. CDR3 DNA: TGTGCCTGGAGTGTTAAAGGACAGGGGACAGATACGCAGTATTTT. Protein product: CAWSVKGQGTDTQYF.

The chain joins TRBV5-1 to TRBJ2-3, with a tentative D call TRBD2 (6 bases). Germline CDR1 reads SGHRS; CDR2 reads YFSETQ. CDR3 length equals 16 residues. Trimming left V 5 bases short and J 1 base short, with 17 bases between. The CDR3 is CASRGGGREGTDTQYF. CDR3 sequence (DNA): TGCGCCAGCAGAGGAGGAGGCAGGGAGGGCACAGATACGCAGTATTTT.

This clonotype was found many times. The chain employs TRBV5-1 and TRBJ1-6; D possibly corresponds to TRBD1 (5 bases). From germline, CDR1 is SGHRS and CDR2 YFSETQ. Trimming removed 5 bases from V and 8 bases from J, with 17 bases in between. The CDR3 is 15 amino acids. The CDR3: CASSFMAGQDSPLHF. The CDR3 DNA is TGCGCCAGCAGTTTCATGGCAGGACAAGATTCACCCCTCCACTTT.

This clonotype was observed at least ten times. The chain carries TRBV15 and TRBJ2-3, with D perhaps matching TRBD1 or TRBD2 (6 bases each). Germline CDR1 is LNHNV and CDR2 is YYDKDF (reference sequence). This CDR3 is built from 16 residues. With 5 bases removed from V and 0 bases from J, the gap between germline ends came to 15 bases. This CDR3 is CATSATGGGSTDTQYF. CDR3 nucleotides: TGTGCCACCAGCGCCACCGGGGGCGGCAGCACAGATACGCAGTATTTT.

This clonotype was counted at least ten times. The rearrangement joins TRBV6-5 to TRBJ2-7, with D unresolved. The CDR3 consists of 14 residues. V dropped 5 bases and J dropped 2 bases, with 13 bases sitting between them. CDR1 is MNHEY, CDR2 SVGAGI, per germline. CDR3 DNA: TGTGCCAGCAGTCCGCAAGCACGGACCTACGAGCAGTACTTC. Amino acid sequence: CASSPQARTYEQYF.

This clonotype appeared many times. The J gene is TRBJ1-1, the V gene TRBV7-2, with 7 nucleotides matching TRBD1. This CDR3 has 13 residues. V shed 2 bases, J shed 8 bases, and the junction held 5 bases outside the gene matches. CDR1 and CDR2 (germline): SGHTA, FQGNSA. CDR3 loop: CASSLTNRGEAFF. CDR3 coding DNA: TGTGCCAGCAGCTTAACAAACAGGGGCGAAGCTTTCTTT.

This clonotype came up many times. This CDR3 reads CASSSRQGPGELFF. The CDR3 DNA reads TGCGCCAGCAGCAGCCGACAGGGTCCCGGGGAGCTGTTTTTT. The chain links TRBV5-1 to TRBJ2-2; 7 bases agree with TRBD1. The length of the CDR3 is 14 residues. V was clipped by 4 bases and J by 6 bases; unmatched bases: 6. In germline, CDR1 is SGHRS, CDR2 YFSETQ. Variable domain in full (rest from reference TRBV5-1 and TRBJ2-2): KAGVTQTPRYLIKTRGQQVTLSCSPISGHRSVSWYQQTPGQGLQFLFEYFSETQRNKGNFPGRFSGRQFSNSRSEMNVSTLELGDSALYLCASSSRQGPGELFFGEGSRLTVL.

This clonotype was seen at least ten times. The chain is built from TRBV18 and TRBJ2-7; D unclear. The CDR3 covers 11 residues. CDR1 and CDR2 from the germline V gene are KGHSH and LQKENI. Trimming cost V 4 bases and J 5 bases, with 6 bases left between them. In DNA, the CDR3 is TGTGCCAGCTCACAGGGCCACGAGCAGTACTTC. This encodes CASSQGHEQYF.

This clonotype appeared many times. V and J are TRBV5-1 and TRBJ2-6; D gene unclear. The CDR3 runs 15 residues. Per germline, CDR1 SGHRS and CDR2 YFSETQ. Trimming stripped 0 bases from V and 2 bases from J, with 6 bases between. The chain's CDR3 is CASSLAGPGANVLTF. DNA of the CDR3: TGCGCCAGCAGCTTGGCCGGGCCTGGGGCCAACGTCCTGACTTTC.

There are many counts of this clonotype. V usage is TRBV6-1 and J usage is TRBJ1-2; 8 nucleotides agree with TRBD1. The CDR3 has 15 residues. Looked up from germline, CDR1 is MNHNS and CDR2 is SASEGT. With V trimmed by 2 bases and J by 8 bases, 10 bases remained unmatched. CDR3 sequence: CASSEQPQGAGGYTF. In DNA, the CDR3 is TGTGCCAGCAGTGAACAACCGCAGGGGGCGGGAGGCTACACCTTC.

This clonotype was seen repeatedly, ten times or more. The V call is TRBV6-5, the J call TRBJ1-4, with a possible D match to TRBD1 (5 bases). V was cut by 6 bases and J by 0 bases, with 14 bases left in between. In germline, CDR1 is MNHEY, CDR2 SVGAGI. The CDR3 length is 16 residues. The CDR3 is CASRSGRRTTNEKLFF. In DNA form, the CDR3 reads TGTGCCAGCAGATCGGGACGGAGAACAACTAATGAAAAACTGTTTTTT.

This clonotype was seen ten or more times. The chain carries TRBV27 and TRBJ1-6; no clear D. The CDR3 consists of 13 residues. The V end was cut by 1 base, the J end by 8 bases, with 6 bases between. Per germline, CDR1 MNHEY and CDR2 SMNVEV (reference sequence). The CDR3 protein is CASSLFPDSPLHF. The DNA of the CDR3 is TGTGCCAGCAGTTTATTCCCCGATTCACCCCTCCACTTT.

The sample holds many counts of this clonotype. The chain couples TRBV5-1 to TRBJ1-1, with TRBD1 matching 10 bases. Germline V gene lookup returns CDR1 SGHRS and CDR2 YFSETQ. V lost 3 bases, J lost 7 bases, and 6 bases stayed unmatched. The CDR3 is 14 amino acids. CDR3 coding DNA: TGCGCCAGCAGCTCCTCGACAGGGGGCGGTGAAGCTTTCTTT. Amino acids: CASSSSTGGGEAFF. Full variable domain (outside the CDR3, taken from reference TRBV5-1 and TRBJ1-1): KAGVTQTPRYLIKTRGQQVTLSCSPISGHRSVSWYQQTPGQGLQFLFEYFSETQRNKGNFPGRFSGRQFSNSRSEMNVSTLELGDSALYLCASSSSTGGGEAFFGQGTRLTVV.

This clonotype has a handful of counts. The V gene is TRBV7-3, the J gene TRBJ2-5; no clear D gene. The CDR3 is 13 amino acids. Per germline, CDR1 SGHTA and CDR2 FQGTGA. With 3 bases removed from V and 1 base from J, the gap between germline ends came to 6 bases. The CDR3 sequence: CASSFGPQETQYF. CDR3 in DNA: TGTGCCAGCAGCTTCGGGCCCCAAGAGACCCAGTACTTC.

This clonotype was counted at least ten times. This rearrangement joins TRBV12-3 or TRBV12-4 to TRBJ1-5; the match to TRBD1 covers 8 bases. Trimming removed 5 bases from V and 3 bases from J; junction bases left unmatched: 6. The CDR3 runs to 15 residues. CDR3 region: CASSPIRGPNQPQHF. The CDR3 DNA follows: TGTGCCAGCAGTCCCATCAGGGGGCCCAATCAGCCCCAGCATTTT.